The rows below give T cell receptor beta chains drawn from one sample of a study of T cell responses to AZD1222 COVID-19 vaccine. Measured with immunoSEQ multiplex PCR; TCRdb has only the in-frame clones, and not every one. The sample has over 120,000 clones, roughly 87% seen once. This specimen was peripheral blood, taken 28 days after the second AZD1222 dose. These receptors came from an adult who received the AZD1222 COVID-19 vaccine. CDR3s include the opening cysteine and the closing phenylalanine or tryptophan. A D gene is named only where the DNA matches it firmly. A row's size may be missing; if present it is once, few, many or a size class.

TRBD1 | . | TRBJ1-5 | TRBV30 | CAWSGGTGGDQPQHF | TGTGCCTGGAGTGGGGGGACAGGGGGTGATCAGCCCCAGCATTTT
. | . | TRBJ2-1 | TRBV24-1 | CATSALPQGGSHNEQFF | TGTGCCACCAGTGCTCTCCCCCAGGGGGGGTCACACAATGAGCAGTTCTTC
. | . | TRBJ2-1 | TRBV19 | CASSILSVPYNEQFF | TGTGCCAGTAGTATCTTGAGCGTTCCTTACAATGAGCAGTTCTTC
. | once | TRBJ2-1 | TRBV7-2 | CASSLRLKAPGVSYNEQFF | TGTGCCAGCAGCTTACGGCTGAAGGCCCCAGGGGTATCCTACAATGAGCAGTTCTTC
. | . | TRBJ2-5 | TRBV19 | CASREGRTQYF | TGTGCCAGTAGGGAGGGCCGGACCCAGTACTTC
. | . | TRBJ2-1 | TRBV2 | CASKRREGFTFF | TGTGCCAGCAAGCGTAGGGAAGGGTTCACGTTCTTC
. | . | TRBJ2-7 | TRBV7-6 | CASSLIPGATKYEQYF | TGTGCCAGCAGCTTAATCCCCGGGGCGACTAAATACGAGCAGTACTTC
TRBD1 | . | TRBJ1-1 | TRBV29-1 | CSVSGTGATEAFF | TGCAGCGTTTCCGGGACAGGAGCCACTGAAGCTTTCTTT
. | . | TRBJ2-5 | TRBV7-3 | CASSLIPQETQYF | TGTGCCAGCAGCTTAATCCCCCAAGAGACCCAGTACTTC
. | once | TRBJ2-1 | TRBV18 | CASSPPARSDEQFF | TGTGCCAGCTCACCACCGGCTAGGAGCGATGAGCAGTTCTTC
. | . | TRBJ2-1 | TRBV7-7 | CASSLEGGSNNEQFF | TGTGCCAGCAGCTTAGAAGGGGGATCAAATAATGAGCAGTTCTTC
TRBD2 | . | TRBJ2-3 | TRBV6-1 | CASSLAGAGDTQYF | TGTGCCAGCAGTCTAGCGGGGGCCGGAGATACGCAGTATTTT
TRBD1 | . | TRBJ2-1 | TRBV7-2 | CASSLVMLPGQGYNEQFF | TGTGCCAGCAGCTTAGTTATGTTACCGGGACAGGGTTACAATGAGCAGTTCTTC
. | few | TRBJ2-7 | TRBV20-1 | CSASSDRETWTYEQYF | TGCAGTGCTAGTAGTGACCGGGAGACTTGGACCTACGAGCAGTACTTC
TRBD1 | many | TRBJ2-2 | TRBV4-3 | CASSQPPGQGAGELFF | TGCGCCAGCAGCCAACCACCGGGACAGGGGGCCGGGGAGCTGTTTTTT
. | . | TRBJ2-1 | TRBV6-4 | CASSVFGGSYNEQFF | TGTGCCAGCAGTGTCTTTGGGGGAAGCTACAATGAGCAGTTCTTC
. | . | TRBJ2-7 | TRBV7-9 | CASSLPGDEQYF | TGTGCCAGCAGCTTACCAGGGGACGAGCAGTACTTC
. | . | TRBJ1-1 | TRBV12-3/TRBV12-4 | CASTSGVEAFF | TGTGCCAGCACCTCGGGGGTAGAGGCTTTCTTT
. | . | TRBJ2-1 | TRBV19 | CASSIDGPRSTSYNEQFF | TGTGCCAGTAGTATAGATGGACCCAGGAGTACTTCCTACAATGAGCAGTTCTTC
TRBD1 | . | TRBJ1-1 | TRBV2 | CANTVEQGARFEAFF | TGTGCCAACACCGTAGAGCAGGGGGCGAGGTTTGAAGCTTTCTTT
. | . | TRBJ2-1 | TRBV30 | CAWDQADYNEQFF | TGTGCCTGGGACCAAGCGGACTACAATGAGCAGTTCTTC
TRBD2 | . | TRBJ2-1 | TRBV6-5 | CASSFGAGGPYEQFF | TGTGCCAGCAGTTTCGGCGCGGGAGGGCCCTATGAGCAGTTCTTC